The present T cell receptor (beta chain) was sequenced within a study of T cell responses to AZD1222 COVID-19 vaccine. V gave up 2 bases and J gave up 0 bases, with 5 bases separating them. The CDR3 consists of 14 residues. Germline loops: CDR1 SEHNR, CDR2 FQNEAQ (reference sequence). Study outcomes and limitations: Donors were largely white British and mainly female; clonal diversity was possibly underestimated. At baseline, seropositivity was found in only a handful of AZD1222 recipients. Unmutated variant regions are reportedly targeted by nearly half of spike-specific TCRs.

Using immunoSEQ multiplex PCR, the repertoire was profiled, and TCRdb retains in-frame clones only, with some absent. The sample lists about 200,000 clones; 85% to 95% were seen once. This clone was seen only once. Antigen specificity is unknown. The same CDR3 also results from other DNA sequences found in this sample. The sequence derives from an adult in good health. Sequencing was performed on peripheral blood, taken on day 0 of MenACWY control vaccination. The V call is TRBV7-9, the J call TRBJ1-3; D is ambiguous. The chain's CDR3 is CASSLRSSGNTIYF. CDR3 sequence (DNA): TGTGCCAGCAGCTTAAGGAGCTCTGGAAACACCATATATTTT.